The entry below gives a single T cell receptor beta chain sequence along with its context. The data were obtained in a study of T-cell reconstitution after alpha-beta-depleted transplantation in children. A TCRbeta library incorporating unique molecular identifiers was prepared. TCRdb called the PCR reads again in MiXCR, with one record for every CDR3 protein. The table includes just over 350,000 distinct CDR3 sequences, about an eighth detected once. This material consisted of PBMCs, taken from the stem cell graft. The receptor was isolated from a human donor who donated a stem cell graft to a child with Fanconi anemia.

Written as DNA, the CDR3 is TGCAGTGCTACTAGAAGCTATGAGCAGTTCTTC. Translation gives CSATRSYEQFF. V usage is TRBV20-1 and J usage is TRBJ2-1; D unclear. The V end lost 4 bases, the J end lost 8 bases, and 9 bases lay between the germline ends. Germline CDR1 DFQATT, CDR2 SNEGSKA (reference sequence). The length of the CDR3 is 11 residues.